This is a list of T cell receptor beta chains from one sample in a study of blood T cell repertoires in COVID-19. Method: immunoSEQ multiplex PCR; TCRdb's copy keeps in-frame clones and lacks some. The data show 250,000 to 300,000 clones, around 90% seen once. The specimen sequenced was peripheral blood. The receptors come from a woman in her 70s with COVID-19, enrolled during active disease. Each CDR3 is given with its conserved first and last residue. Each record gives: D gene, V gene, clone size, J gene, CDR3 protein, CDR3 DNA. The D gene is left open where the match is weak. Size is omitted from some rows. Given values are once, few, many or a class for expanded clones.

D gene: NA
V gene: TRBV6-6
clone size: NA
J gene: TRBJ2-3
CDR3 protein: CAILGGAKRTDTQYF
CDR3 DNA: TGTGCCATCCTTGGGGGGGCTAAGAGAACAGATACGCAGTATTTT

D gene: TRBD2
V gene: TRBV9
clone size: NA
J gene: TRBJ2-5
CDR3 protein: CASSSGGPQGETQYF
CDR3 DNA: TGTGCCAGCAGCTCGGGGGGGCCCCAGGGGGAGACCCAGTACTTC

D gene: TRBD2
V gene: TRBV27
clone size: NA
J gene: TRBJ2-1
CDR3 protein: CASSLGTSGSNEQFF
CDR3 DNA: TGTGCCAGCAGTCTCGGGACTAGCGGGAGTAATGAGCAGTTCTTC

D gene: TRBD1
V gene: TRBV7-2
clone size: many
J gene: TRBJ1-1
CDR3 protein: CASSYRTGVNTEAFF
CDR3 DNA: TGTGCCAGCAGCTACCGGACAGGGGTGAACACTGAAGCTTTCTTT

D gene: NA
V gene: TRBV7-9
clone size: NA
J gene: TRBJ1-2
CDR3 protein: CASSLVSYGYTF
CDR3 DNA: TGTGCCAGCAGCTTAGTTTCCTACGGCTACACCTTC

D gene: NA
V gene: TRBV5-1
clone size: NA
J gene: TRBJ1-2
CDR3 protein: CASSAVYPTQTHF
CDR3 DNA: TGCGCCAGCAGCGCGGTGTACCCCACCCAAACTCATTTC

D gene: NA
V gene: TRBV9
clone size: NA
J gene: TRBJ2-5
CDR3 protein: CASSVGTGDQETQYF
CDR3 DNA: TGTGCCAGCAGCGTAGGCACAGGAGACCAAGAGACCCAGTACTTC

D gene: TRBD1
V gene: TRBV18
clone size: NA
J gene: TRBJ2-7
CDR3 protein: CASSPTGDSHEQYF
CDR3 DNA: TGTGCCAGCTCACCGACAGGGGATTCCCACGAGCAGTACTTC

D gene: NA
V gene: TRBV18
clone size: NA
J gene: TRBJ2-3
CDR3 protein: CASFFGDTQYF
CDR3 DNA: TGTGCCAGCTTCTTCGGGGATACGCAGTATTTT

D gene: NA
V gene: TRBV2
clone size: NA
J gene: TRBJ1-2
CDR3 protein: CASSALRDSNYGYTF
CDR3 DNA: TGTGCCAGCAGTGCTCTAAGGGACTCTAACTATGGCTACACCTTC

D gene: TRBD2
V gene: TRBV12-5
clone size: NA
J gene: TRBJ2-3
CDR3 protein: CASGAGTSGSPGADTQYF
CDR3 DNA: TGTGCTAGTGGTGCCGGGACTAGCGGGAGCCCAGGTGCAGATACGCAGTATTTT

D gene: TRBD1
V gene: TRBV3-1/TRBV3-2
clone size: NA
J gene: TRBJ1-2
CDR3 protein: CASSQLTGEGYTF
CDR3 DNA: TGTGCCAGCAGCCAACTGACAGGGGAGGGCTACACCTTC

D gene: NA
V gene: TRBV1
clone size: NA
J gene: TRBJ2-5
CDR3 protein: CTSSQGENQETQYF
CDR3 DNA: TGCACCAGCAGCCAAGGGGAGAACCAAGAGACCCAGTACTTC

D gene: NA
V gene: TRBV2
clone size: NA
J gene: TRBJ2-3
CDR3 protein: CASRDGLEDTQYF
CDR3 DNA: TGTGCCAGCAGGGACGGACTTGAAGATACGCAGTATTTT

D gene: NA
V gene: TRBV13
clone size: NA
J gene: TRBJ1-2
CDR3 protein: CASSLRHSRPPNGYTF
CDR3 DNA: TGTGCCAGCAGCTTACGTCATTCCAGGCCCCCTAATGGCTACACCTTC

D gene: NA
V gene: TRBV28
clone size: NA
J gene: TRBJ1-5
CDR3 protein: CASSHRFIQGGNQPQHF
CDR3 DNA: TGTGCCAGCAGCCATCGATTCATCCAGGGAGGAAATCAGCCCCAGCATTTT

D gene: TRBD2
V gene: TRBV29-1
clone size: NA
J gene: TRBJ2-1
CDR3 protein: CSVGPSGRSDYNEQFF
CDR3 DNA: TGCAGCGTTGGCCCTAGCGGGAGATCGGACTACAATGAGCAGTTCTTC

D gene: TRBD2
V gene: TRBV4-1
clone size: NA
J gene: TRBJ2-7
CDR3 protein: CASSQAPGGPLYEQYF
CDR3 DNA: TGCGCCAGCAGCCAAGCTCCGGGAGGGCCTCTCTACGAGCAGTACTTC

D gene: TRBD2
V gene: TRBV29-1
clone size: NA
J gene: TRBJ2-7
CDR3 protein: CSVVGWGGYEQYF
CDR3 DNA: TGCAGCGTTGTCGGTTGGGGAGGGTACGAGCAGTACTTC

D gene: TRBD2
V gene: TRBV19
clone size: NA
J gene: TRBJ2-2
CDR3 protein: CASSIDRLAGGAMTGELFF
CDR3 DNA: TGTGCCAGTAGTATAGATCGTCTAGCGGGAGGTGCTATGACCGGGGAGCTGTTTTTT

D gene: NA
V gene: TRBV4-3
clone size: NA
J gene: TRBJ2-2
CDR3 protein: CASSQVWPGAELFF
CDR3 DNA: TGCGCCAGCAGCCAAGTTTGGCCGGGAGCGGAGCTGTTTTTT

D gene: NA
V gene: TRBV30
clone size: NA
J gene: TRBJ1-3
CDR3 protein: CAWSLSGNTIYF
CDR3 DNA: TGTGCCTGGTCCCTCTCTGGAAACACCATATATTTT

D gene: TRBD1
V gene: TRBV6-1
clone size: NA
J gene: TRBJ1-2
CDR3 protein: CASSENRGYYGYTF
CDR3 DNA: TGTGCCAGCAGTGAAAACAGGGGATACTATGGCTACACCTTC

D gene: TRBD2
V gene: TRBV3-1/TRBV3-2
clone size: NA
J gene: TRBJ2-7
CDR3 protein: CASSQTSGRSYEQYF
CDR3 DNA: TGTGCCAGCAGCCAAACGAGCGGGAGAAGCTACGAGCAGTACTTC

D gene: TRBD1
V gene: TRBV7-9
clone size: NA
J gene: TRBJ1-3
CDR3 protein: CASSLGGTGGPGNTIYF
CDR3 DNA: TGTGCCAGCAGCTTAGGCGGGACAGGGGGCCCTGGAAACACCATATATTTT

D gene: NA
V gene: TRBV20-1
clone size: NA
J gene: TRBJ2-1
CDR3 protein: CSASVLGGSSYNEQFF
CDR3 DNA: TGCAGTGCTAGTGTCCTTGGCGGTTCCTCCTACAATGAGCAGTTCTTC

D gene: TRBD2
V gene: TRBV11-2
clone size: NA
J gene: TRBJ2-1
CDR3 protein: CASSHSGRRDNEQFF
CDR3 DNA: TGTGCCAGCAGCCATAGCGGGAGACGTGACAATGAGCAGTTCTTC

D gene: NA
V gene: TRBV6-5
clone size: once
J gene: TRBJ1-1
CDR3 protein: CASSRADSEAFF
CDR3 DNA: TGTGCCAGCAGTCGAGCTGACTCTGAAGCTTTCTTT

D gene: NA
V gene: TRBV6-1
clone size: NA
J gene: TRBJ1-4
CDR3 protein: CASSEGQARNEKLFF
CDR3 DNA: TGTGCCAGCAGTGAAGGACAGGCGAGAAATGAAAAACTGTTTTTT

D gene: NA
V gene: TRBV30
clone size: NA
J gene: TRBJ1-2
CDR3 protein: CAWSATVTYGYTF
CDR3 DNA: TGTGCCTGGAGCGCGACAGTGACTTATGGCTACACCTTC

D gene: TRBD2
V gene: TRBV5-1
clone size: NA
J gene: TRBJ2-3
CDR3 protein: CASSRTSGSTDTQYF
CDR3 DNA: TGCGCCAGCAGCCGGACTAGCGGGAGCACAGATACGCAGTATTTT

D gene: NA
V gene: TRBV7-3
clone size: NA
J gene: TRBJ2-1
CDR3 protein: CASSPKANLVLRAHEQFF
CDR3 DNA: TGTGCCAGCAGCCCTAAGGCCAACTTGGTACTACGCGCACATGAGCAGTTCTTC

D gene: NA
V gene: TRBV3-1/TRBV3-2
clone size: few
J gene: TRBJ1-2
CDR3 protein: CASHKQGSNYGYTF
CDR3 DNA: TGTGCCAGCCATAAACAGGGATCTAACTATGGCTACACCTTC

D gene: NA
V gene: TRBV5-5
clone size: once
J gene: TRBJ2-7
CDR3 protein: CASSFQGSNEQYF
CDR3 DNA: TGTGCCAGCAGCTTCCAGGGGTCCAACGAGCAGTACTTC

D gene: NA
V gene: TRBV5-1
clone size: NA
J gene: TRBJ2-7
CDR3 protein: CASSFRTYEQYF
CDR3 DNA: TGCGCCAGCAGCTTTAGAACCTACGAGCAGTACTTC

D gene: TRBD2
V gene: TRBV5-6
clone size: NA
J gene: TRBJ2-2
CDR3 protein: CASSLKGLARTGELFF
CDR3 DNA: TGTGCCAGCAGCTTGAAAGGACTAGCACGCACCGGGGAGCTGTTTTTT

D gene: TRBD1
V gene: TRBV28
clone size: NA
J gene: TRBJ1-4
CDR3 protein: CASSPGTGPEWGLFF
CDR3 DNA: TGTGCCAGCAGCCCCGGGACAGGGCCAGAATGGGGACTGTTTTTT

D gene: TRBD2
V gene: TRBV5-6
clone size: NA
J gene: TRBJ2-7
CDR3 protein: CASSKITSAGSYEQYF
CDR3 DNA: TGTGCCAGCAGCAAAATTACTAGCGCAGGCTCCTACGAGCAGTACTTC

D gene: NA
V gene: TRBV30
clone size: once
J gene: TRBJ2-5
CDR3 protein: CAWSHRVGETQYF
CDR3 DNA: TGTGCCTGGAGCCACAGGGTAGGGGAGACCCAGTACTTC

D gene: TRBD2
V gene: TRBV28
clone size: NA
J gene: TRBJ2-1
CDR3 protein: CASTSGSRYNEQFF
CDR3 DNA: TGTGCCAGCACAAGCGGGAGTAGGTACAATGAGCAGTTCTTC

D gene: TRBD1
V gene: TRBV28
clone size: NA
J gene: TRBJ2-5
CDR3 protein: CASSQNQRTGGTRETQYF
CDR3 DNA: TGTGCCAGCAGTCAAAACCAACGGACAGGCGGTACGAGAGAGACCCAGTACTTC

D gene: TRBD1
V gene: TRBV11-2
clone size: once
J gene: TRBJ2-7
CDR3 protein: CASSAGTANRYEQYF
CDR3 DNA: TGTGCCAGCAGCGCCGGGACAGCAAACCGATACGAGCAGTACTTC

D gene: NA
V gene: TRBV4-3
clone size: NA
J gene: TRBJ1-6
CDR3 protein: CASSLTLPNFRVRNSPLHF
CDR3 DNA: TGCGCCAGCAGCCTCACACTCCCCAACTTCAGGGTTAGGAATTCACCCCTCCACTTT

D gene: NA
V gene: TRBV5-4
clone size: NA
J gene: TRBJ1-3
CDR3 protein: CASSLAGGDTIYF
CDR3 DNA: TGTGCCAGCAGCTTGGCCGGGGGGGACACCATATATTTT

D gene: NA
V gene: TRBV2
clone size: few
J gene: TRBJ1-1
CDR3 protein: CASSAGRGGSTEAFF
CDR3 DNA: TGTGCCAGCAGCGCCGGAAGGGGCGGTAGCACTGAAGCTTTCTTT

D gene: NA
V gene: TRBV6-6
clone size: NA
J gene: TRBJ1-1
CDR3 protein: CASIQALNTEAFF
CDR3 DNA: TGTGCCAGCATCCAGGCCCTGAACACTGAAGCTTTCTTT

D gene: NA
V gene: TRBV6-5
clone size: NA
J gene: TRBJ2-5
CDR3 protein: CASSYAYQETQYF
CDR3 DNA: TGTGCCAGCAGTTACGCGTACCAAGAGACCCAGTACTTC

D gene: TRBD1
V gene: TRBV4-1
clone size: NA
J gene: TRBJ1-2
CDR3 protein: CASSHPGGYGYTF
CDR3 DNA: TGCGCCAGCAGCCACCCAGGGGGCTATGGCTACACCTTC